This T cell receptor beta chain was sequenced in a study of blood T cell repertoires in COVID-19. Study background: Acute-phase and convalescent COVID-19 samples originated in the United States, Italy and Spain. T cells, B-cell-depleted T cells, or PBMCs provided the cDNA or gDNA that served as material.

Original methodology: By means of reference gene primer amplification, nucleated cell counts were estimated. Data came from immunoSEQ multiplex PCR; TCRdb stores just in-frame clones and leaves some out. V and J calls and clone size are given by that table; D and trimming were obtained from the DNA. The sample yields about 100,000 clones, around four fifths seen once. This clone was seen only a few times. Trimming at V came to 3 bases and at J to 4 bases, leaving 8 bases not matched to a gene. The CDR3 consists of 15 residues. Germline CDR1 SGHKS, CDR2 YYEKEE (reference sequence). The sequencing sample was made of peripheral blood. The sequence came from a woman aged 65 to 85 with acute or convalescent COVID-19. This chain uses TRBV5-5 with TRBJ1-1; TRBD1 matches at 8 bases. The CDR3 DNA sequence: TGTGCCAGCAGCTCAGACAGGGGAGGAGGCACTGAAGCTTTCTTT. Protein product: CASSSDRGGGTEAFF.